This T cell receptor (beta chain) was recovered during a study of CD8+ T cells in alopecia areata. Whole-study results and caveats: Sequences from scalp samples also cover resident alphabeta T cells of normal skin. The study found TCR sharing across patients less clear than in mice, possibly for HLA reasons.

Treatment specified: oral pan-JAK inhibitor, 5-10 mg twice daily. Extracted RNA was reverse transcribed into cDNA, the sequencing template. Libraries were prepared by immunoSEQ multiplex PCR; TCRdb keeps only in-frame clonotypes and omits some of them. The sample consists of some 100,000 clones, 50% to 60% of them appearing once. A remark on this clone: What it recognizes is unknown.

Sample: CD8+ T cells sorted from blood, taken between weeks 55 and 65, from a patient treated with tofacitinib. This clonotype was obtained from a human donor with alopecia areata.

CDR3 DNA: TGTGCCAGCAGCCCAGGAGGTGAAGCTTTCTTT. Translation gives CASSPGGEAFF. The chain couples TRBV5-4 to TRBJ1-1, with D unclear. The V gene lost 4 bases and the J gene lost 7 bases, with 8 bases spanning the gap. Germline lookup yields CDR1 SGHNT and CDR2 YYREEE (reference sequence). The CDR3 runs to 11 residues.